This T cell receptor beta chain was obtained from a study of OX40 agonist ivuxolimab in advanced cancers. Study overall: Anti-PD-1, anti-PD-L1 or anti-CTLA-4 therapy given earlier was allowed, and 30% to 45% had some. One patient with hepatocellular carcinoma and two with cutaneous melanoma, three in all, had partial responses.

Profiling relied on immunoSEQ multiplex PCR, and the TCRdb table lists in-frame clones only, not all of them. The sample has some 76,000 clones; about 82% are singletons. This CDR3 contains 13 residues. Per the germline V gene, CDR1 is MNHEY and CDR2 is SVGAGI. V dropped 11 bases and J dropped 3 bases, with 13 bases sitting between them. This clone was observed a handful of times. Its antigen remains unknown. Study results and caveats: Among the lowest peripheral clonal expansion occurred in 0.1-3.0 mg/kg partial responders.

This clonotype originated in an adult with an advanced solid tumor such as melanoma, head and neck, liver or kidney cancer. This material consisted of CD4+ or CD8+ T cells sorted from blood, taken in a trial of the OX40 agonist ivuxolimab. The chain employs TRBV6-5 and TRBJ2-2; D is unclear. The CDR3 is CAARTLHTGELFF. For the CDR3, the DNA is TGTGCCGCTAGGACGCTCCACACCGGGGAGCTGTTTTTT.